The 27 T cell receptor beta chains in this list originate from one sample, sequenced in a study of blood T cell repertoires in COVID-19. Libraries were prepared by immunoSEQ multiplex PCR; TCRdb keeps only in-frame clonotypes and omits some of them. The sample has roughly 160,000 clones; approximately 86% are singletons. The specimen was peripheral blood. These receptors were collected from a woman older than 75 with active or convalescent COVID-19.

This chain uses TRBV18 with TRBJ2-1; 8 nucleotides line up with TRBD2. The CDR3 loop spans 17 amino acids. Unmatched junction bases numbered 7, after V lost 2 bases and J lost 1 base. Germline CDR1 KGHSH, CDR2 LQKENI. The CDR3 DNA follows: TGTGCCAGCTCACCATCGGGAGGGGTCCGATCCTACAATGAGCAGTTCTTC. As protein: CASSPSGGVRSYNEQFF.

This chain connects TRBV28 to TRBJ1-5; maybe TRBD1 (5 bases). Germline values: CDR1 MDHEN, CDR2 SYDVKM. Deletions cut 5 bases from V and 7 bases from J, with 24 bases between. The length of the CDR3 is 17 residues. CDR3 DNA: TGTGCCAGCAGTCTCCCCAGGGTGGCCACCTCGGAACAGCCCCAGCATTTT. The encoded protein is CASSLPRVATSEQPQHF.

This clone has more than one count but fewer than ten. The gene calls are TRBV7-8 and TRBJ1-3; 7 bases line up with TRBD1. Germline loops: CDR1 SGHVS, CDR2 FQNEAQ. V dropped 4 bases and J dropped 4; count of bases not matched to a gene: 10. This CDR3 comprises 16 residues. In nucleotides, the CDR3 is TGTGCCAGCAGCTCTACGACAGGGTTGGGAGGAAACACCATATATTTT. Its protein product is CASSSTTGLGGNTIYF.

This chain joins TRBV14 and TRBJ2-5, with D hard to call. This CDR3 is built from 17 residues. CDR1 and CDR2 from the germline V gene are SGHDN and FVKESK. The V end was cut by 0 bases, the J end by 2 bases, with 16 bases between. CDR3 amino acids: CASSQEPLFNAQETQYF. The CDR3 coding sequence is TGTGCCAGCAGCCAAGAGCCACTCTTCAACGCACAAGAGACCCAGTACTTC.

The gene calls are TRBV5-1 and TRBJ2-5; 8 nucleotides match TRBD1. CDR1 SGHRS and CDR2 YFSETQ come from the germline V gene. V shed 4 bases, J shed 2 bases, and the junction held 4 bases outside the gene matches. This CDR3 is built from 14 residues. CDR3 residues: CASSPTGAQETQYF. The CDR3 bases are TGCGCCAGCAGCCCGACAGGGGCTCAAGAGACCCAGTACTTC.

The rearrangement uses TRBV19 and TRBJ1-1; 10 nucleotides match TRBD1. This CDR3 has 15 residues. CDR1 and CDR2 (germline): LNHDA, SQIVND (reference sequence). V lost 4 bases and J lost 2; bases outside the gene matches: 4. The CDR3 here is CASSTRTGGNTEAFF. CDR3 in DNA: TGTGCCAGTAGTACACGGACAGGGGGAAACACTGAAGCTTTCTTT.

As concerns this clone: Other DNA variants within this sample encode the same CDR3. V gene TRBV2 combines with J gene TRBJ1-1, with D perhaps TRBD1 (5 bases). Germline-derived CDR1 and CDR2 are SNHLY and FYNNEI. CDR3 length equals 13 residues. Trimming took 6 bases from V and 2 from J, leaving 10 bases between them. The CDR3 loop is CASRSQGNTEAFF. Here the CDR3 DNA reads TGTGCCAGCAGGTCCCAGGGAAACACTGAAGCTTTCTTT.

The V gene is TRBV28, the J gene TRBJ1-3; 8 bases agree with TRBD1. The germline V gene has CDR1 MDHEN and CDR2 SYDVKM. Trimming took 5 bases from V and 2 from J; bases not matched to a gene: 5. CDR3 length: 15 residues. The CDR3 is CASSPRTGTGNTIYF. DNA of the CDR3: TGTGCCAGCAGTCCGCGGACAGGGACTGGAAACACCATATATTTT.

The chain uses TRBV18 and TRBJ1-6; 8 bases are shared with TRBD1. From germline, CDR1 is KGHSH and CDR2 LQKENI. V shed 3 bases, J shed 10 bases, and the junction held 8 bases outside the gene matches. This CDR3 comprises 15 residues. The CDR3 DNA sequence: TGTGCCAGCTCACCGGTCAGGACAGGGCTCTCACCCCTCCACTTT. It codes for CASSPVRTGLSPLHF.

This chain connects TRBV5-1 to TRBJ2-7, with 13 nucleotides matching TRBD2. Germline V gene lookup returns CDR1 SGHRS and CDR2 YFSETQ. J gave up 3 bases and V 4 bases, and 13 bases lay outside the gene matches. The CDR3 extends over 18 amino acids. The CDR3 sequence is CASSLPISRTSGGYEQYF. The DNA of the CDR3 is TGCGCCAGCAGCCTACCAATATCCAGGACTAGCGGGGGCTACGAGCAGTACTTC. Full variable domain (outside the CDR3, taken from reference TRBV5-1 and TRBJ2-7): KAGVTQTPRYLIKTRGQQVTLSCSPISGHRSVSWYQQTPGQGLQFLFEYFSETQRNKGNFPGRFSGRQFSNSRSEMNVSTLELGDSALYLCASSLPISRTSGGYEQYFGPGTRLTVT.

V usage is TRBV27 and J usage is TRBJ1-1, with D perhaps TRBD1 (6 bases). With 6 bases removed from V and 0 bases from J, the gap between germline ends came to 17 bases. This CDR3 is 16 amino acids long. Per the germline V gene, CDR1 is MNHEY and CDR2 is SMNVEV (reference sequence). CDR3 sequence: CASSSGNRVLNTEAFF. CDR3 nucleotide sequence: TGTGCCAGCAGCTCGGGAAACAGGGTCCTGAACACTGAAGCTTTCTTT.

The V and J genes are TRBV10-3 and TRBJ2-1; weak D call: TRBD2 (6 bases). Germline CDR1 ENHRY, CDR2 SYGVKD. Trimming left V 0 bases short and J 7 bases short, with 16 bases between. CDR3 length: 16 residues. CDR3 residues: CAISESGGTTINEQFF. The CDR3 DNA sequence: TGTGCCATCAGTGAGTCCGGGGGAACGACGATAAATGAGCAGTTCTTC.

The CDR3 protein is CASSAWGGRQYTEAFF. CDR3 in DNA: TGTGCCAGCAGTGCCTGGGGCGGCAGACAATACACTGAAGCTTTCTTT. The V gene is TRBV6-1, the J gene TRBJ1-1, with D perhaps TRBD1 (5 bases). CDR1 is MNHNS, CDR2 SASEGT, per germline. V lost 4 bases and J 3 bases, leaving 18 bases between the germline ends. CDR3 length equals 16 residues.

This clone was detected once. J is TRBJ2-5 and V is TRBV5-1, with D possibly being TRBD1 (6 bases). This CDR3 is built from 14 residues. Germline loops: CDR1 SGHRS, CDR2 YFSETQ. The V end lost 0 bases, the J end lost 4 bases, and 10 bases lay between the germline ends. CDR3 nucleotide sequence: TGCGCCAGCAGCTTGGACAGGGAAGGAGAGACCCAGTACTTC. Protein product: CASSLDREGETQYF.

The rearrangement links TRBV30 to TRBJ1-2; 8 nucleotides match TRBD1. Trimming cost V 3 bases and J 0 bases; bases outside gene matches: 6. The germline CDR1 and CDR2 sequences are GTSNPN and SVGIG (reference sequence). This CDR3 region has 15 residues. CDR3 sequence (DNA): TGTGCCTGGAGCCTAGGACAGGGCCCTAACTATGGCTACACCTTC. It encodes CAWSLGQGPNYGYTF.

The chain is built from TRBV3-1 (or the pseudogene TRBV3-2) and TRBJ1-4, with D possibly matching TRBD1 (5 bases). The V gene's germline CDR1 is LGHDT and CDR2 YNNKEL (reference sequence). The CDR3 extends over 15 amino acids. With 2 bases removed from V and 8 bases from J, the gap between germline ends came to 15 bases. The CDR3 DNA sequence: TGTGCCAGCAGCCAAAAGGGCAGGGCGTGGGAAAAACTGTTTTTT. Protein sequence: CASSQKGRAWEKLFF.

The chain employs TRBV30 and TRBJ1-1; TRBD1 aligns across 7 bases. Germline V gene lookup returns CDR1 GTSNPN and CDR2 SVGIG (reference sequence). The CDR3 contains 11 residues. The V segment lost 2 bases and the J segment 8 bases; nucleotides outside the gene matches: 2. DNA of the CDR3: TGTGCCTGGAGTACCAGGGGGGAAGCTTTCTTT. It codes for CAWSTRGEAFF.

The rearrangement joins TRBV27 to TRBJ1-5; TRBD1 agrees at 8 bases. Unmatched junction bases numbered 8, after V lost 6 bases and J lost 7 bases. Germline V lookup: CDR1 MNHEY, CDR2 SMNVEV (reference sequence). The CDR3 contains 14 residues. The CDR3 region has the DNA TGTGCCAGCAGCCGTCCCGGGACAGGACAGCCCCAGCATTTT. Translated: CASSRPGTGQPQHF.

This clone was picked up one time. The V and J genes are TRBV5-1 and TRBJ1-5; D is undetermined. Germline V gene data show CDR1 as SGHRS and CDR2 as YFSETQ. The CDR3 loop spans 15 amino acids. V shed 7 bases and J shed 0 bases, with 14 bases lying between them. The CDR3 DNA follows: TGCGCCAGCCGGGGTGAGCCCTCTAGCAATCAGCCCCAGCATTTT. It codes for CASRGEPSSNQPQHF. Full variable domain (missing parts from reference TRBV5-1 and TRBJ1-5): KAGVTQTPRYLIKTRGQQVTLSCSPISGHRSVSWYQQTPGQGLQFLFEYFSETQRNKGNFPGRFSGRQFSNSRSEMNVSTLELGDSALYLCASRGEPSSNQPQHFGDGTRLSIL.

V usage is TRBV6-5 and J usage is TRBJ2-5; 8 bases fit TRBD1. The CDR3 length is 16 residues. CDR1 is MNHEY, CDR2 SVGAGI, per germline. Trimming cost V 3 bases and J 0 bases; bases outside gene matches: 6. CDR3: CASSYSTGGYQETQYF. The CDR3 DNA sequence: TGTGCCAGCAGTTATTCCACAGGGGGATACCAAGAGACCCAGTACTTC.

CDR3 residues: CAWSSGTGDNSPLHF. CDR3 sequence (DNA): TGTGCCTGGTCCTCCGGGACAGGGGACAATTCACCCCTCCACTTT. The V and J genes are TRBV30 and TRBJ1-6, with TRBD1 identical over 10 bases. The CDR3 consists of 15 residues. The trim removed 5 bases at V and 7 bases at J, leaving 8 bases unmatched. Germline values: CDR1 GTSNPN, CDR2 SVGIG (reference sequence).

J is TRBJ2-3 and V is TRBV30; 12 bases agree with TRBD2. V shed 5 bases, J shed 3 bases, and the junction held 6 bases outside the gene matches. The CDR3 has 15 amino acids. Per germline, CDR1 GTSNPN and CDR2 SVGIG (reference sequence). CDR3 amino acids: CAWAGTSGPTDTQYF. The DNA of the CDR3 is TGTGCCTGGGCTGGGACTAGCGGGCCTACAGATACGCAGTATTTT.

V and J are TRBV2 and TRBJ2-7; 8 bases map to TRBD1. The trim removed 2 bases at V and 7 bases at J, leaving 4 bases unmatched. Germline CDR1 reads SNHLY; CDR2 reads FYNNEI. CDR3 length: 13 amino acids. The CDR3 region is CASSEIRGPEQYF. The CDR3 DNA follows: TGTGCCAGCAGTGAAATCAGGGGGCCTGAGCAGTACTTC. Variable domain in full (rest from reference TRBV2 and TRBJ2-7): EPEVTQTPSHQVTQMGQEVILRCVPISNHLYFYWYRQILGQKVEFLVSFYNNEISEKSEIFDDQFSVERPDGSNFTLKIRSTKLEDSAMYFCASSEIRGPEQYFGPGTRLTVT.

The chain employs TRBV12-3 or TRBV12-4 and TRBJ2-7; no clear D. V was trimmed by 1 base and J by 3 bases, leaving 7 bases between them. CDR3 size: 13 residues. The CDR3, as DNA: TGTGCCAGCAGTTTAGGGGCTAACTACGAGCAGTACTTC. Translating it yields CASSLGANYEQYF.

The CDR3 reads CASSSRTSGRARNEQFF. CDR3 nucleotide sequence: TGTGCCAGCAGTTCCCGGACTAGCGGGAGGGCCAGGAATGAGCAGTTCTTC. V gene TRBV27 combines with J gene TRBJ2-1, with 15 bases identical to TRBD2. Germline values: CDR1 MNHEY, CDR2 SMNVEV (reference sequence). CDR3 length: 17 residues. J lost 7 bases, V lost 4 bases, and 8 bases had no gene match.

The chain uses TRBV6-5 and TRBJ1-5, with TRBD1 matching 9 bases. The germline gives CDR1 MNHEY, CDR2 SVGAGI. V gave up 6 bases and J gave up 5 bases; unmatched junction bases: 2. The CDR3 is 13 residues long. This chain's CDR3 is CASSRDRDQPQHF. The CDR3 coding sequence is TGTGCCAGCAGCCGGGACAGGGATCAGCCCCAGCATTTT.

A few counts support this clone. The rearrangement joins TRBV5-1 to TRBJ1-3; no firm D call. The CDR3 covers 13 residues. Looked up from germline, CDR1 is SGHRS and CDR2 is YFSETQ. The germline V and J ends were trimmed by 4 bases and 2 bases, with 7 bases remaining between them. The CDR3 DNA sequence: TGCGCCAGCAGCCTCGTTCCTGGAAACACCATATATTTT. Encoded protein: CASSLVPGNTIYF.